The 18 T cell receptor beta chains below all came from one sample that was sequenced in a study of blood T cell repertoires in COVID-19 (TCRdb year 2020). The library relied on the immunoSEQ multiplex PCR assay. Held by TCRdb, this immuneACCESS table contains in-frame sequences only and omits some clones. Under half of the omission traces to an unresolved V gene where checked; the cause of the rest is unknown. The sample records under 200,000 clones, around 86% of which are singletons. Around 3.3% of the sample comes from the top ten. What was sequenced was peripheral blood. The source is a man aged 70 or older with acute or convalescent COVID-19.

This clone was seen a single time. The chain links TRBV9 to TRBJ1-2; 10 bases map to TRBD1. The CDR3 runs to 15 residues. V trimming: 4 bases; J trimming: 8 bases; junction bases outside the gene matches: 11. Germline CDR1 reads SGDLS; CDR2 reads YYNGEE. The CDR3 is CASSPLPGTGDGYTF. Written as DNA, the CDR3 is TGTGCCAGCAGCCCCCTCCCCGGGACAGGGGACGGCTACACCTTC.

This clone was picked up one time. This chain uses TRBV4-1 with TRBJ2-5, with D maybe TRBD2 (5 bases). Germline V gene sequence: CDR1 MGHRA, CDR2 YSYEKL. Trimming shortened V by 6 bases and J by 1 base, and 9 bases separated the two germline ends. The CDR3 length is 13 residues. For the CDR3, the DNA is TGCGCCAGCAGGCCGGGGTTCCAAGAGACCCAGTACTTC. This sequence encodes CASRPGFQETQYF.

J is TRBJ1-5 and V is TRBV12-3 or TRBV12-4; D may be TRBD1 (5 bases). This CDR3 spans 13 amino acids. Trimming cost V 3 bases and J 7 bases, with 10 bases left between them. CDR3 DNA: TGTGCCAGCAGTTTGCGGGGGTTACAGCCCCAGCATTTT. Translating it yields CASSLRGLQPQHF.

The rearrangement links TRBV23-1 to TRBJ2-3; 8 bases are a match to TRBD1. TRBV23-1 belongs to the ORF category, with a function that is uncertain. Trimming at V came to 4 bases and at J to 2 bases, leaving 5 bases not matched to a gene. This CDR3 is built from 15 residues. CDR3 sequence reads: CASSLRTGFTDTQYF. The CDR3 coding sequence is TGCGCCAGCAGTCTTAGGACAGGGTTCACAGATACGCAGTATTTT.

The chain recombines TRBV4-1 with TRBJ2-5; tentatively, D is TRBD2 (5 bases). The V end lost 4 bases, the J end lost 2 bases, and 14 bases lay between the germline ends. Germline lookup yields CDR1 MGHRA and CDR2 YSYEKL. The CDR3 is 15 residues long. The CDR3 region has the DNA TGCGCCAGCAGCCCCCTGGACTCCCTTCAAGAGACCCAGTACTTC. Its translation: CASSPLDSLQETQYF.

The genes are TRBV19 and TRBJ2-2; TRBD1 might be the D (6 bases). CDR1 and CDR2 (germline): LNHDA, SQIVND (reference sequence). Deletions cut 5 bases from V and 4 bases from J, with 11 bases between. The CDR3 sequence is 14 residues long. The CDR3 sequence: CASSAGQTTGELFF. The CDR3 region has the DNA TGTGCCAGTAGTGCAGGACAGACCACCGGGGAGCTGTTTTTT.

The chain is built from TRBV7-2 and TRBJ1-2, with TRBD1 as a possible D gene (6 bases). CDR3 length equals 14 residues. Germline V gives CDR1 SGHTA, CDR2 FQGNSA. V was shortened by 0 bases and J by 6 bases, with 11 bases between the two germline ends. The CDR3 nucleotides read TGTGCCAGCAGCTTAGCTGCAGGGGAAAATGGCTACACCTTC. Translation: CASSLAAGENGYTF.

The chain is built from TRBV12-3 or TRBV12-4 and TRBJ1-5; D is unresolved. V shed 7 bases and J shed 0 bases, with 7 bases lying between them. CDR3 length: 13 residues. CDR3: CASTQISNQPQHF. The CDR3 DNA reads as TGTGCCAGCACCCAGATTAGCAATCAGCCCCAGCATTTT.

The CDR3: CASRPGTGGFPSSTDTQYF. CDR3 in DNA: TGTGCCAGCAGGCCCGGGACAGGGGGTTTTCCTTCTAGCACAGATACGCAGTATTTT. The rearrangement uses TRBV28 and TRBJ2-3; 11 nucleotides align to TRBD1. The CDR3 extends over 19 amino acids. Germline CDR1 reads MDHEN; CDR2 reads SYDVKM. V lost 6 bases to trimming and J lost 0 bases; unmatched junction nucleotides: 14.

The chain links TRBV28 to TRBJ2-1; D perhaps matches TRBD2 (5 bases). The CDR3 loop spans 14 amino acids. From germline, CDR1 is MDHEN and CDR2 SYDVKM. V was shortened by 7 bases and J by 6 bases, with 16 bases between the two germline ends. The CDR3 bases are TGTGCCAGCAACCTGGTGAGGGTAGGCAATGAGCAGTTCTTC. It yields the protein CASNLVRVGNEQFF.

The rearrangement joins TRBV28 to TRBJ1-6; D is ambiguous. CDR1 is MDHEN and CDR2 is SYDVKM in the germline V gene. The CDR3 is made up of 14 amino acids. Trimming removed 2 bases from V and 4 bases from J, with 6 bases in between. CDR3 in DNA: TGTGCCAGCAGTTTAGCAGTGTATAATTCACCCCTCCACTTT. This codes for CASSLAVYNSPLHF.

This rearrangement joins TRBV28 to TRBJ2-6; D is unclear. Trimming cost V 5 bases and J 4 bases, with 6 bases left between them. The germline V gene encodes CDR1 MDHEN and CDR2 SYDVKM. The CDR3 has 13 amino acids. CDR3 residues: CASSLIGANVLTF. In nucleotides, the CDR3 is TGTGCCAGCAGTCTAATAGGGGCCAACGTCCTGACTTTC.

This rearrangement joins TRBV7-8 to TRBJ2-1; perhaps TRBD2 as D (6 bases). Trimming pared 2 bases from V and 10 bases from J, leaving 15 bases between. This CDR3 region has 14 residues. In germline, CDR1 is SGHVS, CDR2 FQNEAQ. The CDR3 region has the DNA TGTGCCAGCAGCTTAACTTCAGGGAGGAGAGAGCAGTTCTTC. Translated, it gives CASSLTSGRREQFF.

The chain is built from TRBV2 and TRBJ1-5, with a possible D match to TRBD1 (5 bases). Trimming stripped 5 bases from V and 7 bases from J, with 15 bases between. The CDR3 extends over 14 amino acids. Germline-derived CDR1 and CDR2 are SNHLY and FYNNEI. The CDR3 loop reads CASSSIWEGQPQHF. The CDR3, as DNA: TGTGCCAGCAGTTCGATCTGGGAGGGGCAGCCCCAGCATTTT.

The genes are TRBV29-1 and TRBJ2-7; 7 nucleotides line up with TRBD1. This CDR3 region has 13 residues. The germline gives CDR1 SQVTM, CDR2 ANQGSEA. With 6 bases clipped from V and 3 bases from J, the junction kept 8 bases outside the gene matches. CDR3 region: CSVETGIYYEQYF. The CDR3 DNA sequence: TGCAGCGTGGAGACAGGGATTTACTACGAGCAGTACTTC.

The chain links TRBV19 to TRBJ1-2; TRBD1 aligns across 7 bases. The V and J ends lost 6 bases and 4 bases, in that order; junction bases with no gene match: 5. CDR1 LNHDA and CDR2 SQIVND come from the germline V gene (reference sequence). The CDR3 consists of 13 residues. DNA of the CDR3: TGTGCCAGTAGCCGACAGGGCCCCTATGGCTACACCTTC. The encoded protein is CASSRQGPYGYTF.

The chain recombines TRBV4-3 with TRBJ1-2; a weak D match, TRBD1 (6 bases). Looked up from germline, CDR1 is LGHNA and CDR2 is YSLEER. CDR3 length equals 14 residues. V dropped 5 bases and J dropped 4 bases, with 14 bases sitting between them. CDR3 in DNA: TGCGCCAGCAGCAGAAGCACAGGGATCTATGGCTACACCTTC. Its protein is CASSRSTGIYGYTF.

CDR3 DNA sequence: TGTGCCAGCAGATGGGCGGGTGTGACGGATACGCAGTATTTT. Translation: CASRWAGVTDTQYF. The rearrangement links TRBV5-4 to TRBJ2-3; possible D gene TRBD2, 5 bases. Germline V gives CDR1 SGHNT, CDR2 YYREEE (reference sequence). The CDR3 runs 14 residues. Trimming took off 5 bases at V and 6 bases at J, with 16 bases between the two ends.